The source of this TCR beta chain is a study of T cell responses to AZD1222 COVID-19 vaccine. Background on the study: Some second doses came at about 4 weeks and others at about 12 weeks; these were pooled. Study-level results: It should be noted that donors were predominantly white British and more often female, and clonal diversity was possibly underestimated. Mapped onto spike, vaccine-associated CD4 TCRs spanned it and were dominant at 160-218 and 743-854. Within unmutated variant regions lay the reported targets of nearly half of spike-specific TCRs.

The germline V and J ends were trimmed by 0 bases and 6 bases, with 2 bases remaining between them. Germline V gene lookup returns CDR1 PRHDT and CDR2 FYEKMQ (reference sequence). There are 12 residues in the CDR3. Details on this clone: The target antigen is unknown.

This table comes from immunoSEQ multiplex PCR, and its TCRdb copy is limited to in-frame clones, with some not included. This sample has 130,000 to 150,000 clones; 75% to 90% occur once, and the top ten carry about 1.5%. This chain joins TRBV13 and TRBJ2-2; D gene ambiguous. Source: peripheral blood, taken on day 0 of AZD1222 vaccination. This receptor was obtained from an adult in good health. CDR3 residues: CASSLGSGELFF. The CDR3 DNA is TGTGCCAGCAGCTTAGGGTCCGGGGAGCTGTTTTTT.